These T cell receptor beta chains were read from a single sample in a study of regulatory T cells in long-lasting Graves disease. TCRdb reprocessed the multiplex PCR reads via MiXCR and lists one record per CDR3 protein. The table has roughly 400,000 distinct CDR3 sequences, 21% seen once; the top ten hold around 15%. Sequencing used peripheral blood mononuclear cells (PBMCs), obtained when the disease was refractory, from a patient treated with antithyroid drugs. The source is a female donor with Graves disease. CDR3s leave out the opening cysteine and the closing phenylalanine or tryptophan.

V gene	CDR3 length	J gene	CDR3 protein
TRBV27	17	TRBJ2-2	ASSGTSGRAFMDTGELF
TRBV7-9	12	TRBJ1-1	ASSLGDSPREAF
TRBV12-3/TRBV12-4	15	TRBJ2-2	ASSRRSGGANTGELF
TRBV6-5	13	TRBJ2-7	ASSYIGGSGNEQY
TRBV7-2	13	TRBJ2-4	ASSFSRVTKNIQY
TRBV6-2/TRBV6-3	13	TRBJ1-3	ASTGGNLAGNTIY
TRBV7-9	9	TRBJ1-2	ASSLLGAYT
TRBV28	12	TRBJ1-5	ASNLGGSNQPQH
TRBV25-1	13	TRBJ1-4	ASAGEVVTNEKLF
TRBV29-1	12	TRBJ2-7	SVEDDQGRLEQY
TRBV4-1	11	TRBJ2-7	ASSQEPTYEQY
TRBV19	14	TRBJ2-6	ASSTRGATGANVLT
TRBV20-1	10	TRBJ2-5	SAATRVETQY
TRBV15	15	TRBJ1-6	ATSRVGVGSYNSPLH
TRBV6-1	11	TRBJ1-2	ASSTDGYYGYT
TRBV25-1	12	TRBJ2-7	ASRSDSSSYEQY
TRBV15	7	TRBJ2-5	WVGETQY
TRBV5-5	19	TRBJ2-2	ASSLFFLAAAGGHNTGELF
TRBV6-5	12	TRBJ1-6	ASSWGHGDSPLH
TRBV20-1	13	TRBJ1-5	SAGTARLSNQPQH
TRBV15	11	TRBJ2-7	ATSRLPLYEQY